The 6 T cell receptor beta chains reported below all come from one sample, sequenced in a study of cytomegalovirus exposure and HLA in healthy donors. The PCR was carried out with 60 Vbeta primers and 13 Jbeta primers. The method was immunoSEQ multiplex PCR; TCRdb's version includes in-frame clones alone and lacks a portion of them. This table holds 160,000 or so clones, 82% found once. Sequencing was carried out using PBMCs. The origin of the receptors is a middle-aged man in good health and CMV-seropositive.

CDR3 loop: CASSTLAGGHEQYF. CDR3 nucleotides: TGTGCCAGCAGCACACTAGCGGGAGGGCACGAGCAGTACTTC. J is TRBJ2-7 and V is TRBV11-2, with TRBD2 matching 13 bases. Losses at the gene ends were 5 bases for V and 5 bases for J; bases not matched to a gene: 3. Germline V CDR1 and CDR2: SGHAT, FQNNGV. This CDR3 comprises 14 residues.

The chain couples TRBV15 to TRBJ1-3; D is ambiguous. Germline CDR1 and CDR2: LNHNV and YYDKDF (reference sequence). Trimming cost V 0 bases and J 0 bases, with 9 bases left between them. The CDR3 covers 16 residues. CDR3 DNA sequence: TGTGCCACCAGCAGAGATCGGGGAGTCTCTGGAAACACCATATATTTT. Its protein is CATSRDRGVSGNTIYF.

The V call is TRBV29-1, the J call TRBJ1-4; TRBD1 might be the D (5 bases). V was pared by 4 bases and J by 7 bases, with 16 bases between. This CDR3 is 14 amino acids long. The germline V gene has CDR1 SQVTM and CDR2 ANQGSEA. The CDR3 protein is CSVVQGGVGEKLFF. The CDR3 DNA is TGCAGCGTTGTCCAGGGTGGCGTAGGTGAAAAACTGTTTTTT.

Worth noting for this clone: Compared with germline, one end of the junction differs, possibly owing to a read error. The rearrangement links TRBV19 to TRBJ1-2; no clear D gene. The CDR3 has 13 residues. Germline CDR1 LNHDA, CDR2 SQIVND (reference sequence). DNA for the CDR3: TGTGTCAGTAGTATGGCGGGTAAGGGTGGCTACACCTTC. Translating gives CVSSMAGKGGYTF.

V gene TRBV29-1 combines with J gene TRBJ2-7; perhaps TRBD1 as D (6 bases). Trimming removed 6 bases at V and 6 bases at J, with 18 bases between. Per the germline V gene, CDR1 is SQVTM and CDR2 is ANQGSEA. This CDR3 is 13 amino acids long. The CDR3 bases are TGCAGCGTGGTTTTCTGGGGGCTTCCCGAGCAGTACTTC. The encoded protein is CSVVFWGLPEQYF.

The table lists this clone with a few counts. This chain links TRBV27 with TRBJ2-1, with a tentative D call TRBD1 (6 bases). The germline gives CDR1 MNHEY, CDR2 SMNVEV (reference sequence). V was pared by 2 bases and J by 6 bases, with 14 bases between. The CDR3 loop spans 15 amino acids. The DNA for the CDR3 is TGTGCCAGCAGTTTAATGGGGGCGCAGGGCAATGAGCAGTTCTTC. Translated, it gives CASSLMGAQGNEQFF.